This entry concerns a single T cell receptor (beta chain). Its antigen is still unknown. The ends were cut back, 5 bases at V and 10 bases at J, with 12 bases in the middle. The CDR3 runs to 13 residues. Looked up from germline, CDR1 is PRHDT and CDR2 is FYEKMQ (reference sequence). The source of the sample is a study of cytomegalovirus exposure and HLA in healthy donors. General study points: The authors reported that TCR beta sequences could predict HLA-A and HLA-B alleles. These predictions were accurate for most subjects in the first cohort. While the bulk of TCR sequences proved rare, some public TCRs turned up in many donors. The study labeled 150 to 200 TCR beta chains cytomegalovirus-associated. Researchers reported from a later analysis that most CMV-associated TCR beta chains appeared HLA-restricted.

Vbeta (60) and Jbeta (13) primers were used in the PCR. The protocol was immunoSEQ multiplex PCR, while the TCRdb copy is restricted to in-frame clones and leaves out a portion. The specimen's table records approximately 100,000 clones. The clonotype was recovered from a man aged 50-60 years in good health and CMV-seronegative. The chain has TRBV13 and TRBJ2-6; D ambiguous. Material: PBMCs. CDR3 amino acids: CASSPSGSNVLTF. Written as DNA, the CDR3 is TGTGCCAGCAGCCCGTCCGGGTCAAACGTCCTGACTTTC.